A single sample is the source of the 3 T cell receptor beta chains below, sequenced in a study of blood T cells in healthy people across ages. Primed by a sample-barcoded 5' primer and a J-beta primer mix, a second PCR proceeded for roughly 6 to 12 cycles. TCRdb re-analysed the 5' RACE reads in MiXCR, keeping a single row per CDR3 protein. The sample holds roughly 1.7 million distinct CDR3 sequences, almost 35% seen once. The sample comprised blood. Receptors originate from a woman younger than 45 in good health.

The rearrangement links TRBV11-2 to TRBJ2-1; maybe TRBD2 (6 bases). This CDR3 is built from 17 residues. Germline values: CDR1 SGHAT, CDR2 FQNNGV. Trimming stripped 4 bases from V and 10 bases from J, with 26 bases between. The CDR3 bases are TGTGCCAGCAGCTCTCCTGTCGGGGCTTCCACTACTAGCGAGCAGTTCTTC. Its protein is CASSSPVGASTTSEQFF.

The genes are TRBV28 and TRBJ2-4, with 7 positions matching TRBD1. The CDR3 extends over 15 amino acids. Per the germline V gene, CDR1 is MDHEN and CDR2 is SYDVKM. With V trimmed by 4 bases and J by 1 base, 4 bases remained unmatched. CDR3 nucleotides: TGTGCCAGCAGTTACAGGGGATTGGCCAAAAACATTCAGTACTTC. Protein product: CASSYRGLAKNIQYF.

The rearrangement uses TRBV28 and TRBJ2-1; possibly TRBD2 for D (6 bases). This CDR3 has 16 residues. The germline gives CDR1 MDHEN, CDR2 SYDVKM. Trimming took 3 bases from V and 2 from J, leaving 14 bases between them. This CDR3 is CASSFFRGATYNEQFF. For the CDR3, the DNA is TGTGCCAGCAGTTTTTTTCGCGGGGCGACCTACAATGAGCAGTTCTTC.